This TCR beta chain was profiled in a study of shared clonotypes between healthy human individuals. Looking at the study overall: Donor composition was a couple of women and three men, aged 18 to 49.

Generated by immunoSEQ multiplex PCR, the TCRdb table keeps only in-frame clones and is missing some. The sample carries 2 million or so clones, 85% to 95% recorded once. CDR1 SGDLS and CDR2 YYNGEE come from the germline V gene. Trimming cost V 4 bases and J 5 bases; bases outside gene matches: 9. The CDR3 is 16 amino acids. V and J are TRBV9 and TRBJ2-7, with 13 bases matching TRBD2. The sample taken for sequencing was naive CD4+ T cells sorted from blood. Subset noted: CD45RA+ positively selected. This TCR derives from a man aged 18-30 years in good health. The CDR3 coding sequence is TGTGCCAGCAGCATGGGACTAGCGGGACATCAAGACGAGCAGTACTTC. This sequence encodes CASSMGLAGHQDEQYF.